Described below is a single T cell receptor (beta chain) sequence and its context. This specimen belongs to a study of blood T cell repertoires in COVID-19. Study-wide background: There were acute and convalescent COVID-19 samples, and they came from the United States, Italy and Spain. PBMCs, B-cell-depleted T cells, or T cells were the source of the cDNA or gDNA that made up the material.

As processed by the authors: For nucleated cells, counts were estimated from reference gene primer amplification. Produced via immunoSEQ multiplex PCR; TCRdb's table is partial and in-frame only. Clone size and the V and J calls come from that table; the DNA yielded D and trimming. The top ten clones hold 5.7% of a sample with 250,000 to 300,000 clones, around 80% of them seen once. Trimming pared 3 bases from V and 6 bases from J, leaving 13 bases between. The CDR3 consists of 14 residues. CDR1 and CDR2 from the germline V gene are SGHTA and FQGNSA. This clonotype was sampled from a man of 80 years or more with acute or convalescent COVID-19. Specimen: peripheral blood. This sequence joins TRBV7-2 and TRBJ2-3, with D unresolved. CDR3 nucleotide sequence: TGTGCCAGCAGCTTTAGACAACCCCAGGATACGCAGTATTTT. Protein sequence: CASSFRQPQDTQYF.